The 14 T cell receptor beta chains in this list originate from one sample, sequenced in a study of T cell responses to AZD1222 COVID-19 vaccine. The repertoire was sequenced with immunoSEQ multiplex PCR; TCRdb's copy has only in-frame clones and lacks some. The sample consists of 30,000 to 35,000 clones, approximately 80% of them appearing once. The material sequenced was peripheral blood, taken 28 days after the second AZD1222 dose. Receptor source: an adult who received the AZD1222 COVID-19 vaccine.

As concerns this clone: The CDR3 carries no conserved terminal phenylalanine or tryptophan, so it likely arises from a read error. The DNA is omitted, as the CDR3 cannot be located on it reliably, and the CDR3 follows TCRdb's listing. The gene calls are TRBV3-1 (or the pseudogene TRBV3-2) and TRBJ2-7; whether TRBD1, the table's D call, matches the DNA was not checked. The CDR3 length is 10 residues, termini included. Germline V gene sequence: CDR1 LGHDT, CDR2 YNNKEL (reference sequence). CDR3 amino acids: CASSEKQGVI.

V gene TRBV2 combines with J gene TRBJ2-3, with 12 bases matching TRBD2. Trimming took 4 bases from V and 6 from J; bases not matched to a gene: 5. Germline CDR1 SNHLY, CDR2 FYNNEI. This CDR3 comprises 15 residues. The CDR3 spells CASSVSSGGADTQYF. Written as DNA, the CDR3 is TGTGCCAGCAGTGTGTCTAGCGGGGGGGCGGATACGCAGTATTTT.

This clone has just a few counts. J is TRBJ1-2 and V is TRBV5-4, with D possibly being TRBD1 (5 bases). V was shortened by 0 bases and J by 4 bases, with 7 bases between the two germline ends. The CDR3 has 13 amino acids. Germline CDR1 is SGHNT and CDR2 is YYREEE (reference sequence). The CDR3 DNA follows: TGTGCCAGCAGCTTGGGGGGCTTCTATGGCTACACCTTC. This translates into CASSLGGFYGYTF.

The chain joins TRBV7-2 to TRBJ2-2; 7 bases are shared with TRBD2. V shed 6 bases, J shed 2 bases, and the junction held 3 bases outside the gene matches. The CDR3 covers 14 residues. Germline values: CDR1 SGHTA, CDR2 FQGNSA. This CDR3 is CASRSGLNTGELFF. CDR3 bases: TGTGCCAGCAGGTCGGGACTAAACACCGGGGAGCTGTTTTTT.

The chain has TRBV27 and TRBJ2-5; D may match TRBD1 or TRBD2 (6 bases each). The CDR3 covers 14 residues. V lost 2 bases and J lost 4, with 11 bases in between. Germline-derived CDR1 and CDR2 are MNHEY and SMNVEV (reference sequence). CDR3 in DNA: TGTGCCAGCAGTTTAGTCGGGGGCGCAGAGACCCAGTACTTC. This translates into CASSLVGGAETQYF.

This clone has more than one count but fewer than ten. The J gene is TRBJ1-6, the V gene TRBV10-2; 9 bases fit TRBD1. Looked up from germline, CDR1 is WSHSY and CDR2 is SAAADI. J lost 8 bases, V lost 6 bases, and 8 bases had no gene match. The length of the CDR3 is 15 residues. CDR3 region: CASSLLQGADSPLHF. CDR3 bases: TGCGCCAGCAGCCTATTACAGGGGGCGGATTCACCCCTCCACTTT.

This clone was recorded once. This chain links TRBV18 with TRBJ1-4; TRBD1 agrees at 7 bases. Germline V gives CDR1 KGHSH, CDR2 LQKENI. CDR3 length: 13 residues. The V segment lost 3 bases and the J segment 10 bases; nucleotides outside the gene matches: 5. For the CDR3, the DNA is TGTGCCAGCTCACCGACAGGGAACGGAAAACTGTTTTTT. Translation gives CASSPTGNGKLFF.

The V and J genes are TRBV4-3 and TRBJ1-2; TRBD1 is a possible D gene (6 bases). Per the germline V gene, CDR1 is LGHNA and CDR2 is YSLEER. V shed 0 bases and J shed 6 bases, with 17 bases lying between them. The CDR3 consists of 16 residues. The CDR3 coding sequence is TGCGCCAGCAGCCAAGATTTAGGGGGGCTCCTCAATGGCTACACCTTC. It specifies CASSQDLGGLLNGYTF.

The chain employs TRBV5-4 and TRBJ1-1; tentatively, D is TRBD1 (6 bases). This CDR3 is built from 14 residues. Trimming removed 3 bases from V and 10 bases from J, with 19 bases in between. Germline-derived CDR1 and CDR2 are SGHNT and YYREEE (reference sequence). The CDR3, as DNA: TGTGCCAGCAGCTGGGGGGGGGCCTTTAGGGTAGCTTTCTTT. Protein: CASSWGGAFRVAFF.

CDR3 loop: CSASRQGAETHGYTF. Written as DNA, the CDR3 is TGCAGTGCTAGTAGGCAGGGGGCCGAAACCCATGGCTACACCTTC. V usage is TRBV20-1 and J usage is TRBJ1-2; TRBD1 matches at 8 bases. V trimming: 3 bases; J trimming: 6 bases; junction bases outside the gene matches: 12. This CDR3 region has 15 residues. The germline gives CDR1 DFQATT, CDR2 SNEGSKA (reference sequence).

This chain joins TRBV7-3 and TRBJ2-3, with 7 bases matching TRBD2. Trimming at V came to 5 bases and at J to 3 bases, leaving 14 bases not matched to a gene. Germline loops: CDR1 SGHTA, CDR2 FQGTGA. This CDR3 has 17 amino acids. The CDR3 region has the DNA TGTGCCAGCAGCCGGGGGGTAGCGGGCGTAAAAACAGATACGCAGTATTTT. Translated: CASSRGVAGVKTDTQYF.

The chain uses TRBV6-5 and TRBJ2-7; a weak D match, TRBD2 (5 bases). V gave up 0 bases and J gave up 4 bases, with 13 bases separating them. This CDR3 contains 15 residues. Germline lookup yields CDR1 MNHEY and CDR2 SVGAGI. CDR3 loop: CASSYSRFGIYEQYF. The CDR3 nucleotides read TGTGCCAGCAGTTACTCTCGGTTCGGGATATACGAGCAGTACTTC.

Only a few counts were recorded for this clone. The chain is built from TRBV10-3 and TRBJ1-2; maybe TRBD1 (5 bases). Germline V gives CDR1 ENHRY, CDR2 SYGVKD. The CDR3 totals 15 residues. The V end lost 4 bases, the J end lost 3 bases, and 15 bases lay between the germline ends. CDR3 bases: TGTGCCATCAGTGGTCCGGCGGGGGATGACTATGGCTACACCTTC. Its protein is CAISGPAGDDYGYTF.

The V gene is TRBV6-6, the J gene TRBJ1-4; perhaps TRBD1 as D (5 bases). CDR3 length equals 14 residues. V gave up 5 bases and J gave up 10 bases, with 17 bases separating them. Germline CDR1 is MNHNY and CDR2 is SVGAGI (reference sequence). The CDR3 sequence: CASSPRGGGRKLFF. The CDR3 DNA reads TGTGCCAGCAGTCCCCGCGGGGGAGGAAGAAAACTGTTTTTT.